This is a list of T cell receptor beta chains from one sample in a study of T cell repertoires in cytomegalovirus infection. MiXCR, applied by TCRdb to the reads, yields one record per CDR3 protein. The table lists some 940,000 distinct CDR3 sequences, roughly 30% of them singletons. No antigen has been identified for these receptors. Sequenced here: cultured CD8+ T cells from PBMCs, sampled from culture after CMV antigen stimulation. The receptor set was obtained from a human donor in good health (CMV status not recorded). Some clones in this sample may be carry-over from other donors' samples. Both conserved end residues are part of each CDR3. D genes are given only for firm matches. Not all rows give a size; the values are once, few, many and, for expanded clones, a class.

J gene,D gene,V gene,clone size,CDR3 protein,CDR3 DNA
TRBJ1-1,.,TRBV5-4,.,CASSSGKVMNTEAFF,TGTGCCAGCAGCTCGGGAAAGGTGATGAACACTGAAGCTTTCTTT
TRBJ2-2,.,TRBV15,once,CATLSGHLNTGELFF,TGTGCCACTTTAAGTGGACACTTGAACACCGGGGAGCTGTTTTTT
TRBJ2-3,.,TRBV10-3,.,CAIRHPLTGTFTDTQYF,TGTGCCATCAGGCATCCCCTGACAGGCACATTCACAGATACGCAGTATTTT
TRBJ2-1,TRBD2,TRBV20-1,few,CSARPLAANYNEQFF,TGCAGTGCTAGGCCCCTAGCGGCAAACTACAATGAGCAGTTCTTC
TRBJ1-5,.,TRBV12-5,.,CASGMDINQPQHF,TGTGCTAGTGGCATGGACATAAATCAGCCCCAGCATTTT
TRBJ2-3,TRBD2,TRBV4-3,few,CASSQDPPGGGPPDTQYF,TGCGCCAGCAGCCAAGATCCCCCGGGGGGGGGCCCCCCAGATACGCAGTATTTT
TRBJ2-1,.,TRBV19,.,CASSTLGGPNNEQFF,TGTGCCAGTAGTACCCTGGGGGGGCCAAACAATGAGCAGTTCTTC
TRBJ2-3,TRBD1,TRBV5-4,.,CASSLDMDRETDTQYF,TGTGCCAGCAGCCTGGACATGGACAGGGAAACAGATACGCAGTATTTT
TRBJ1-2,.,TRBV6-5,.,CASSPGLGYTF,TGTGCCAGCAGTCCCGGATTGGGCTACACCTTC
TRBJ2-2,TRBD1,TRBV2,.,CASSLGTGYTNTGELFF,TGTGCCAGCAGTCTAGGGACAGGCTACACGAACACCGGGGAGCTGTTTTTT
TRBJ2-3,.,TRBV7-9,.,CASSHPGTYTTDTQYF,TGTGCCAGCAGCCATCCCGGGACATACACAACAGATACGCAGTATTTT
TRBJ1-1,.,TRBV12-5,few,CASGLGADTEAFF,TGTGCTAGTGGTTTAGGGGCGGACACTGAAGCTTTCTTT
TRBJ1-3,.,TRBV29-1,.,CSVEVEGENTIYF,TGCAGCGTTGAAGTAGAGGGCGAGAACACCATATATTTT
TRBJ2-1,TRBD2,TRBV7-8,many,CASSSLAGGPSSYNEQFF,TGTGCCAGCAGCTCCCTAGCGGGGGGCCCGAGCTCCTACAATGAGCAGTTCTTC
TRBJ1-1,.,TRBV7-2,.,CASGDGGGTDEAFF,TGTGCCAGCGGTGACGGGGGCGGAACGGATGAAGCTTTCTTT
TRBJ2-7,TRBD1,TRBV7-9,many,CASSPWTGQVYEQYF,TGTGCCAGCAGCCCCTGGACAGGCCAAGTCTACGAGCAGTACTTC
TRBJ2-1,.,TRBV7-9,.,CASTQRNEQFF,TGTGCCAGCACCCAACGCAATGAGCAGTTCTTC
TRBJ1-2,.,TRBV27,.,CASSLLGSHPYGYTF,TGTGCCAGCAGTTTACTGGGCTCCCACCCCTATGGCTACACCTTC
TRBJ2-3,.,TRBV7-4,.,CTSSLLGQGGTDTQYF,TGTACCAGCAGCTTATTAGGGCAGGGCGGAACAGATACGCAGTATTTT
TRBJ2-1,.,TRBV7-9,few,CASSPARDHDNEQFF,TGTGCCAGCAGCCCCGCCCGGGACCACGACAATGAGCAGTTCTTC